This TCR beta chain was profiled in a study of shared clonotypes between healthy human individuals. Comments on this clone: Its antigen is as yet unknown.

Broader study findings: Naive subsets usually exceeded memory subsets in estimated richness.

In the source study's methods: ImmunoSEQ only sent back junction sequences with no quality scores, so filtering was done differently. Only in-frame clones appear in the TCRdb table, and some are missing; sequencing was by immunoSEQ multiplex PCR. Clone size and V and J calls were adopted from that table, with D and trimming inferred from the DNA. Of 2,500,000 or so clones in the sample, approximately 90% were seen once. The CDR3 is 16 residues long. Germline CDR1 LNHDA, CDR2 SQIVND (reference sequence). The V end lost 3 bases, the J end lost 0 bases, and 12 bases lay between the germline ends. This sequence originates from a man younger than 35 in good health. Some clones in this sample may be carry-over from other donors' samples. Material for sequencing was naive CD4+ T cells from PBMCs. Subset described: CD45RA+ positively selected. The V and J genes are TRBV19 and TRBJ1-5; D gene unclear. CDR3 loop: CASSMRAVYSNQPQHF. Here the CDR3 DNA reads TGTGCCAGTAGTATGAGGGCAGTGTATAGCAATCAGCCCCAGCATTTT.